Presented here are 21 T cell receptor beta chains from one specimen sequenced in a study of blood T cell repertoires in COVID-19 (dated by TCRdb to the early 2020s). Library preparation employed the immunoSEQ multiplex PCR assay. This is the immuneACCESS table as TCRdb keeps it, with only in-frame sequences that have V and J called. A part of the clones is gone; compared with another copy, unresolved V genes explain less than half, and the rest is unexplained. This sample has about 200,000 clones in its table, and around nine tenths of those were observed once. The ten largest account for around 1.5% of the sample. The sample was peripheral blood. All receptors derive from a man in his late teens or twenties with active or convalescent COVID-19.

J is TRBJ1-1 and V is TRBV3-1 (or the pseudogene TRBV3-2); a possible D gene is TRBD1 (6 bases). The germline V gene has CDR1 LGHDT and CDR2 YNNKEL (reference sequence). Trimming took off 3 bases at V and 4 bases at J, with 12 bases between the two ends. The CDR3 has 14 amino acids. The CDR3 nucleotides read TGTGCCAGCAGCCAGAGGGGCAGGGGCACTGAAGCTTTCTTT. Amino acids: CASSQRGRGTEAFF.

The chain couples TRBV18 to TRBJ1-6; 8 bases line up with TRBD1. CDR1 is KGHSH and CDR2 is LQKENI in the germline V gene. The junction had 4 bases not matched to a gene; V was cut back by 5 bases and J by 10 bases. The CDR3 is 13 residues long. The CDR3: CASSEGQDSPLHF. CDR3 bases: TGTGCCAGCTCAGAGGGACAGGACTCACCCCTCCACTTT.

V is TRBV3-1 (or the pseudogene TRBV3-2) and J is TRBJ2-7; possible D gene TRBD1, 5 bases. CDR3 length equals 13 residues. Trimming stripped 3 bases from V and 2 bases from J, with 8 bases between. Per the germline V gene, CDR1 is LGHDT and CDR2 is YNNKEL (reference sequence). CDR3 sequence: CASSQTATYEQYF. CDR3 DNA: TGTGCCAGCAGCCAGACAGCAACCTACGAGCAGTACTTC.

The rearrangement links TRBV15 to TRBJ2-7, with 12 bases identical to TRBD2. Germline V gives CDR1 LNHNV, CDR2 YYDKDF (reference sequence). After removal of 4 bases from V and 5 bases from J, the junction contained 6 bases not matched to a gene. The CDR3 covers 15 residues. CDR3 sequence reads: CATSTRLAGGHEQYF. CDR3 DNA: TGTGCCACCAGCACCCGGCTAGCGGGAGGGCACGAGCAGTACTTC.

CDR3 nucleotides: TGTGCCAGCTCACTACAGGGAAGTCGGAACACTGAAGCTTTCTTT. Protein product: CASSLQGSRNTEAFF. The chain uses TRBV18 and TRBJ1-1, with a tentative D call TRBD1 (6 bases). In germline, CDR1 is KGHSH, CDR2 LQKENI. There are 15 residues in the CDR3. Trimming stripped 4 bases from V and 1 base from J, with 13 bases between. The entire variable domain, with the rest obtained from reference TRBV18 and TRBJ1-1, is as follows: NAGVMQNPRHLVRRRGQEARLRCSPMKGHSHVYWYRQLPEEGLKFMVYLQKENIIDESGMPKERFSAEFPKEGPSILRIQQVVRGDSAAYFCASSLQGSRNTEAFFGQGTRLTVV.

The rearrangement links TRBV13 to TRBJ1-4; 7 bases fit TRBD1. CDR1 is PRHDT and CDR2 is FYEKMQ in the germline V gene (reference sequence). Losses at the gene ends were 7 bases for V and 8 bases for J; bases not matched to a gene: 13. The CDR3 length is 15 residues. The CDR3 here is CASKIWRAGGEKLFF. CDR3 nucleotides: TGTGCCAGCAAAATATGGCGGGCAGGGGGGGAAAAACTGTTTTTT.

In this sample, this clone turned up once. The chain joins TRBV7-3 to TRBJ2-1, with 7 bases aligning to TRBD1. Germline loops: CDR1 SGHTA, CDR2 FQGTGA. The CDR3 runs 16 residues. The V segment lost 3 bases and the J segment 0 bases; nucleotides outside the gene matches: 5. CDR3: CASSFTGTASYNEQFF. DNA for the CDR3: TGTGCCAGCAGCTTCACCGGGACAGCCTCCTACAATGAGCAGTTCTTC.

This clone has only a few counts. The gene calls are TRBV30 and TRBJ1-4; 9 bases align to TRBD1. The V gene's germline CDR1 is GTSNPN and CDR2 SVGIG (reference sequence). V dropped 4 bases and J dropped 7; count of bases not matched to a gene: 7. CDR3 size: 14 residues. CDR3 DNA: TGTGCCTGGAAAAGGACAGGGGAGAGTGAAAAACTGTTTTTT. Translation: CAWKRTGESEKLFF.

This clone was seen just once. V gene TRBV7-9 combines with J gene TRBJ1-2; TRBD1 might be the D (6 bases). In germline, CDR1 is SEHNR, CDR2 FQNEAQ (reference sequence). Deletions cut 6 bases from V and 2 bases from J, with 10 bases between. The CDR3 runs to 13 residues. CDR3 coding DNA: TGTGCCAGCAGAGTTCAGGGGAACTATGGCTACACCTTC. Its protein is CASRVQGNYGYTF.

The V gene is TRBV19, the J gene TRBJ1-1, with unresolved D. The CDR3 has 16 amino acids. V shed 3 bases and J shed 7 bases, with 21 bases lying between them. Looked up from germline, CDR1 is LNHDA and CDR2 is SQIVND (reference sequence). CDR3 amino acids: CASSMSVSAGVGEAFF. Written as DNA, the CDR3 is TGTGCCAGTAGTATGTCGGTGTCGGCCGGGGTTGGTGAAGCTTTCTTT. The variable domain in full, completed from reference TRBV19 and TRBJ1-1, reads DGGITQSPKYLFRKEGQNVTLSCEQNLNHDAMYWYRQDPGQGLRLIYYSQIVNDFQKGDIAEGYSVSREKKESFPLTVTSAQKNPTAFYLCASSMSVSAGVGEAFFGQGTRLTVV.

This clone has just one count. The V gene is TRBV12-3 or TRBV12-4, the J gene TRBJ1-2; 7 positions match TRBD1. There are 13 residues in the CDR3. J was trimmed by 8 bases and V by 4 bases; bases with no gene match: 7. The CDR3 is CASSSDRVIGYTF. CDR3 coding DNA: TGTGCCAGCAGTTCAGACAGGGTGATAGGCTACACCTTC.

The table lists this clone with a count of one. The V call is TRBV11-3, the J call TRBJ1-1; 7 nucleotides line up with TRBD1. This CDR3 is 14 amino acids long. Germline assignment: CDR1 SGHNT and CDR2 YENEEA. Germline trimming cut 2 bases from V and 0 bases from J; bases unmatched to any gene: 0. Here the CDR3 DNA reads TGTGCCAGCAGCTTACAGGGGGTGAACACTGAAGCTTTCTTT. It encodes CASSLQGVNTEAFF. Full variable domain (outside the CDR3, taken from reference TRBV11-3 and TRBJ1-1): EAGVVQSPRYKIIEKKQPVAFWCNPISGHNTLYWYLQNLGQGPELLIRYENEEAVDDSQLPKDRFSAERLKGVDSTLKIQPAELGDSAVYLCASSLQGVNTEAFFGQGTRLTVV.

As for this clone: A far larger clone is a single base away, which makes a read error likely. This chain connects TRBV2 to TRBJ2-3; TRBD2 matches at 7 bases. Trimming removed 3 bases from V and 0 bases from J; junction bases left unmatched: 0. Germline CDR1 and CDR2: SNHLY and FYNNEI. The CDR3 is 14 amino acids. This CDR3 is CASSERGSTDTQYF. The CDR3 DNA reads as TGTGCCAGCAGTGAGCGGGGGAGCACAGATACGCAGTATTTT.

CDR3 nucleotide sequence: TGCGCCAGCAGCCAAACAGGGACTAGGGGCGGCACAGATACGCAGTATTTT. Its protein is CASSQTGTRGGTDTQYF. The chain joins TRBV4-1 to TRBJ2-3, with 8 positions matching TRBD2. V was clipped by 2 bases and J by 1 base; unmatched bases: 8. Per germline, CDR1 MGHRA and CDR2 YSYEKL. The CDR3 runs 17 residues.

The DNA of the CDR3 is TGCGCCAGCAGCCCCGGACTAGCGGGAGTAGGGGAGACCCAGTACTTC. This translates into CASSPGLAGVGETQYF. The chain couples TRBV4-1 to TRBJ2-5, with TRBD2 matching 13 bases. The length of the CDR3 is 16 residues. Germline V gives CDR1 MGHRA, CDR2 YSYEKL. J was trimmed by 5 bases and V by 4 bases; bases with no gene match: 7.

The chain joins TRBV14 to TRBJ1-6, with 10 bases matching TRBD1. Trimming removed 1 base from V and 10 bases from J; junction bases left unmatched: 1. This CDR3 is 14 amino acids long. The germline V gene encodes CDR1 SGHDN and CDR2 FVKESK. The CDR3 DNA is TGTGCCAGCAGCCAAGGGACAGGGGGATCACCCCTCCACTTT. Translation gives CASSQGTGGSPLHF.

The chain has TRBV18 and TRBJ1-2; 7 bases map to TRBD1. V gave up 3 bases and J gave up 8 bases; unmatched junction bases: 9. Germline CDR1 and CDR2: KGHSH and LQKENI. The CDR3 loop spans 14 amino acids. This CDR3 reads CASSPGQAGRGYTF. CDR3 bases: TGTGCCAGCTCACCCGGACAGGCAGGCAGAGGCTACACCTTC.

The V gene is TRBV12-2, the J gene TRBJ1-4; TRBD1 reflects the table's D call only, with no check against the DNA. TRBV12-2 is reported as a pseudogene. CDR3 length: 16 residues. This chain's CDR3 is CASRLPPIDRNEKLFF. CDR3 in DNA: TGTGCAAGTCGCTTACCCCCCATTGACAGGAATGAAAAACTGTTTTTT.

This clone was counted between two and nine times. The chain employs TRBV2 and TRBJ1-5, with 8 bases matching TRBD1. The germline V gene has CDR1 SNHLY and CDR2 FYNNEI. CDR3 length: 15 residues. V gave up 6 bases and J gave up 6 bases; unmatched junction bases: 10. The CDR3 DNA reads as TGTGCCAGCAGGGGACGGACAGGGATCGGTCAGCCCCAGCATTTT. It yields the protein CASRGRTGIGQPQHF.

V gene TRBV5-1 combines with J gene TRBJ1-6, with 9 bases aligning to TRBD1. Germline CDR1 and CDR2: SGHRS and YFSETQ. The CDR3 contains 15 residues. With 4 bases clipped from V and 7 bases from J, the junction kept 6 bases outside the gene matches. CDR3 sequence: CASSPGTGNNSPLHF. Here the CDR3 DNA reads TGCGCCAGCAGCCCCGGGACAGGGAACAATTCACCCCTCCACTTT. Full variable domain (remainder filled in from reference TRBV5-1 and TRBJ1-6): KAGVTQTPRYLIKTRGQQVTLSCSPISGHRSVSWYQQTPGQGLQFLFEYFSETQRNKGNFPGRFSGRQFSNSRSEMNVSTLELGDSALYLCASSPGTGNNSPLHFGNGTRLTVT.

This chain connects TRBV9 to TRBJ2-3; possibly TRBD1 for D (5 bases). Germline V gene data show CDR1 as SGDLS and CDR2 as YYNGEE. Trimming took 4 bases from V and 2 from J, leaving 17 bases between them. The CDR3 runs 16 residues. DNA of the CDR3: TGTGCCAGCAGCTCACAGGTTTCCCCCCCCACAGATACGCAGTATTTT. Translating it yields CASSSQVSPPTDTQYF.